The present T cell receptor beta chain was sequenced within a study of sequential checkpoint blockade in melanoma. Study at large: Randomization was 1:1 between first-line nivolumab→ipilimumab and ipilimumab→nivolumab. Maintenance nivolumab came after either treatment sequence.

The treatment is: randomized to nivolumab then ipilimumab (arm A) or the reverse (arm B). DNA-damaging chemotherapy had not been given to any patient beforehand. PBMC sorting kept live CD3+CD8+ cells without CD19 or CD56. Clones were read by immunoSEQ multiplex PCR, and TCRdb kept only the in-frame ones, dropping some. The table has about 19,000 clones, around 80% seen once; the top ten hold 30% to 45%. The V and J ends lost 3 bases and 1 base, in that order; junction bases with no gene match: 6. CDR3 length: 15 residues. From germline, CDR1 is PRHDT and CDR2 FYEKMQ (reference sequence). Source: CD8+ T cells sorted from blood (inferred from file names), taken from a patient given nivolumab and ipilimumab in sequence. This chain links TRBV13 with TRBJ2-7, with 7 bases identical to TRBD2. This sequence was found in a human donor with melanoma. The CDR3 region is CASSFHPSGSYEQYF. The CDR3 DNA reads as TGTGCCAGCAGCTTCCACCCTAGCGGATCCTACGAGCAGTACTTC. The full variable domain, rest sourced from reference TRBV13 and TRBJ2-7, is AAGVIQSPRHLIKEKRETATLKCYPIPRHDTVYWYQQGPGQDPQFLISFYEKMQSDKGSIPDRFSAQQFSDYHSELNMSSLELGDSALYFCASSFHPSGSYEQYFGPGTRLTVT.